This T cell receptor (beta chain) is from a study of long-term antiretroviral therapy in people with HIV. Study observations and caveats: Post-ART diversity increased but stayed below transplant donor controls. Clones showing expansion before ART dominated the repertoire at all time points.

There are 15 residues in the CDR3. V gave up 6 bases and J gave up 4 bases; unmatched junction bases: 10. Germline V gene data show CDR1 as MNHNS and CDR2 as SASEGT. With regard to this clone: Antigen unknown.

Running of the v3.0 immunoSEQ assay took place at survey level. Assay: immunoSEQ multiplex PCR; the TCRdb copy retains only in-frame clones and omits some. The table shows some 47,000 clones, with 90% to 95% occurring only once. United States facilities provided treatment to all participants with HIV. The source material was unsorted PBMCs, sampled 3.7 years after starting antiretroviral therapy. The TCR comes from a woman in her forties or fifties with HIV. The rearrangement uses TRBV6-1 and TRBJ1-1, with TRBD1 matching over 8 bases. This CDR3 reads CASSALGQGSTEAFF. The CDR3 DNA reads TGTGCCAGCAGCGCTCTAGGACAGGGATCCACTGAAGCTTTCTTT.